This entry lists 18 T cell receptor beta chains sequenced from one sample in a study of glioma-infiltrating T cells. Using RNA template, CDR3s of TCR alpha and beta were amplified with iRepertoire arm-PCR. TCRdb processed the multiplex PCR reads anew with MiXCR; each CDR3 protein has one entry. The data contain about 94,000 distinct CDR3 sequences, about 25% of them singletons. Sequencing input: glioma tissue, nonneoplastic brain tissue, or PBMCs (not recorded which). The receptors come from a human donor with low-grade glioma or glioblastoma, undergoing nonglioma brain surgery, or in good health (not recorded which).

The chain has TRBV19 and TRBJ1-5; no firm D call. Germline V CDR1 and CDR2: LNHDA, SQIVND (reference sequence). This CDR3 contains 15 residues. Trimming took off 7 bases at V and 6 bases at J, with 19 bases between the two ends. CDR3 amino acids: CASKMTASEGQPQHF. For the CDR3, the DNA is TGTGCCAGTAAAATGACGGCAAGCGAGGGTCAGCCCCAGCATTTT.

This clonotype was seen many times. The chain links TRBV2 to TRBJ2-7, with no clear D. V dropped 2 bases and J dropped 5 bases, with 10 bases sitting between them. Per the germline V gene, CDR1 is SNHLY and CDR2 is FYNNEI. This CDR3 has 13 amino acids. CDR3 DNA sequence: TGTGCCAGCAGTGAAAATAGACTCCACGAGCAGTACTTC. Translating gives CASSENRLHEQYF.

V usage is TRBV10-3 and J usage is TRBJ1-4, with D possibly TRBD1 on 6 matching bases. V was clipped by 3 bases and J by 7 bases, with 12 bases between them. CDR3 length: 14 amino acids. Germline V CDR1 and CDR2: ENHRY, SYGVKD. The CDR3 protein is CAISDAGESEKLFF. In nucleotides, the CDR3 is TGTGCCATCAGTGACGCAGGGGAGAGTGAAAAACTGTTTTTT.

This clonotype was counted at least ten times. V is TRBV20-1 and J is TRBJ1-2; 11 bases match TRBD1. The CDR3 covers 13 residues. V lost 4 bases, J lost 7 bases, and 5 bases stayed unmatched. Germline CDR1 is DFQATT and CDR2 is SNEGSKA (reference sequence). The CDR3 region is CSATRDRGVGYTF. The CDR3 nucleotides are TGCAGTGCTACTAGGGACAGGGGGGTTGGCTACACCTTC.

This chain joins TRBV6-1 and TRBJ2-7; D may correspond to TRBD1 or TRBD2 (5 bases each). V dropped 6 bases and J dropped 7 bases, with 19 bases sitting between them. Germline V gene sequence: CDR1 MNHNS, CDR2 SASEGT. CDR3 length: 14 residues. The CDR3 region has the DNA TGTGCCAGCAGCTGGGGGAGCCCCTACAATGAGCAGTACTTC. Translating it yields CASSWGSPYNEQYF.

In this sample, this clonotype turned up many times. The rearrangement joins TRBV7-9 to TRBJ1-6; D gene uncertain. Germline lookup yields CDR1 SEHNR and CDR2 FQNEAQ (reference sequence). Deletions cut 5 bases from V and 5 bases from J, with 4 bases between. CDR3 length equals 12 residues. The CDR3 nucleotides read TGTGCCAGCAGCCCGAATAATTCACCCCTCCACTTT. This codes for CASSPNNSPLHF.

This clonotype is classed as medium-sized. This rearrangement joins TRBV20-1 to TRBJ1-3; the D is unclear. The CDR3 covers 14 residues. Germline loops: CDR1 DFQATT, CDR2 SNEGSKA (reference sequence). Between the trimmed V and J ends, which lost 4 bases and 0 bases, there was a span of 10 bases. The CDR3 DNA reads TGCAGTGCTAAGGACGGCTTCTCTGGAAACACCATATATTTT. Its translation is CSAKDGFSGNTIYF.

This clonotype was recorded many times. The CDR3 DNA reads TGCGCCAGCATGACACGCCGAGGGCACAATGAGCAGTTCTTC. Encoded protein: CASMTRRGHNEQFF. This rearrangement joins TRBV10-2 to TRBJ2-1; possible D gene TRBD2, 5 bases. Germline CDR1 is WSHSY and CDR2 is SAAADI. V gave up 7 bases and J gave up 5 bases, with 15 bases separating them. The CDR3 totals 14 residues.

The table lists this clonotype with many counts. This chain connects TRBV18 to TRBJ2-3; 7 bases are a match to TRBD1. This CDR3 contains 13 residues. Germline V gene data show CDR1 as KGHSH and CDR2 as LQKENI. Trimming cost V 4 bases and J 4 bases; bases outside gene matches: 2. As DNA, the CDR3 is TGTGCCAGCTCACTTGACAGGGCAGATACGCAGTATTTT. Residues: CASSLDRADTQYF.

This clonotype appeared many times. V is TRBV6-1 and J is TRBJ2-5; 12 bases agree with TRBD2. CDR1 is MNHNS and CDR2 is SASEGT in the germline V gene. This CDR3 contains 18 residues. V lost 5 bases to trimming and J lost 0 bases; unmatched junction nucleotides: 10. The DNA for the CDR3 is TGTGCCAGCAGTTGGGGGCGGACTAGCGGGAACAACCAAGAGACCCAGTACTTC. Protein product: CASSWGRTSGNNQETQYF.

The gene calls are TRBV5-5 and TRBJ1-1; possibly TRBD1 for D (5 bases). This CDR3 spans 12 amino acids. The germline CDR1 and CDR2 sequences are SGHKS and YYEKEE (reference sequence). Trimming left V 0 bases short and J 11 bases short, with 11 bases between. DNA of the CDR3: TGTGCCAGCAGCTTGGCTGGGGGTGGGGCTTTCTTT. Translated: CASSLAGGGAFF.

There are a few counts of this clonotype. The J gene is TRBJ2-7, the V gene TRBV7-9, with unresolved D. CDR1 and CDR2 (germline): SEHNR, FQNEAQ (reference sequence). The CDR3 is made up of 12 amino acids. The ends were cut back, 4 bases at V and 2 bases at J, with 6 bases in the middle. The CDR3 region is CASSYLPYEQYF. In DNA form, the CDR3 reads TGTGCCAGCAGCTACCTTCCCTACGAGCAGTACTTC. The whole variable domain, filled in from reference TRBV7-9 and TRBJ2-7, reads DTGVSQNPRHKITKRGQNVTFRCDPISEHNRLYWYRQTLGQGPEFLTYFQNEAQLEKSRLLSDRFSAERPKGSFSTLEIQRTEQGDSAMYLCASSYLPYEQYFGPGTRLTVT.

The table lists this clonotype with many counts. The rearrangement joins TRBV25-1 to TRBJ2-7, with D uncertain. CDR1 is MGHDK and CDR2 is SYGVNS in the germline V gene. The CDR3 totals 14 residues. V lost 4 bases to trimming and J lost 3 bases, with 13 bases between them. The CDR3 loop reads CASSAVHGHYEQYF. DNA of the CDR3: TGTGCCAGCAGTGCGGTTCACGGGCACTACGAGCAGTACTTC.

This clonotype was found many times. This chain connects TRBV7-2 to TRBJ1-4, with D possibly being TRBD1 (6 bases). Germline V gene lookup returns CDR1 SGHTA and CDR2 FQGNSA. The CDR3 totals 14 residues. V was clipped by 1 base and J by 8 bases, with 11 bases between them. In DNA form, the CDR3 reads TGTGCCAGCAGCTTAGTGGGACAAGCGGAAAAACTGTTTTTT. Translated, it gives CASSLVGQAEKLFF.

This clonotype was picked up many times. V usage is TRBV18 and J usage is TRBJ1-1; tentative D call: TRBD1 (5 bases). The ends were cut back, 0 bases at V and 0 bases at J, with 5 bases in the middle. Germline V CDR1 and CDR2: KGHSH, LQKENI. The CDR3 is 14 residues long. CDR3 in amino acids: CASSPPGVNTEAFF. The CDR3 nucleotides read TGTGCCAGCTCACCACCGGGGGTGAACACTGAAGCTTTCTTT.

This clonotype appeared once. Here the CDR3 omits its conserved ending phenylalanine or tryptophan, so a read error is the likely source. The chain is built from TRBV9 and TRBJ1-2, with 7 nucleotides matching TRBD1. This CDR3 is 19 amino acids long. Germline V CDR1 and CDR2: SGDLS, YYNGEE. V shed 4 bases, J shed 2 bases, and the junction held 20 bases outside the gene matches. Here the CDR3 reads CASSTTRDRGRAGNYGYTL. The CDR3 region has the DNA TGTGCCAGCAGCACGACTAGGGATAGGGGGCGCGCAGGGAACTATGGCTACACCTTA.

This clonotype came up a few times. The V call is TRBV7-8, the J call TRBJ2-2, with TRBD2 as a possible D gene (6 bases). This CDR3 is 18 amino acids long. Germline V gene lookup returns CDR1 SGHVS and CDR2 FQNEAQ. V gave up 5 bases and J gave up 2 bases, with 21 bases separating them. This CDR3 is CASSQYHSPGLNTGELFF. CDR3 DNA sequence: TGTGCCAGCAGCCAATACCACTCGCCGGGACTTAACACCGGGGAGCTGTTTTTT. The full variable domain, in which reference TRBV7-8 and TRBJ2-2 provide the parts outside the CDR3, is GAGVSQSPRYKVAKRGQDVALRCDPISGHVSLFWYQQALGQGPEFLTYFQNEAQLDKSGLPSDRFFAERPEGSVSTLKIQRTQQEDSAVYLCASSQYHSPGLNTGELFFGEGSRLTVL.

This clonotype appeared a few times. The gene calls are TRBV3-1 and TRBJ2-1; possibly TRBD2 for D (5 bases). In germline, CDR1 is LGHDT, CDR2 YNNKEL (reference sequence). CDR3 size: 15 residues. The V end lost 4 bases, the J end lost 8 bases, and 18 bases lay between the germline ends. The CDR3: CASSLRVFGFDEQFF. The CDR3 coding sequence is TGTGCCAGCAGCCTGAGGGTCTTCGGGTTCGATGAGCAGTTCTTC.